Following are 19 T cell receptor beta chains from one sample sequenced in a study of technical replicates of blood from a handful of donors. Sequenced by immunoSEQ multiplex PCR; TCRdb stores in-frame clones only, minus some. The table shows roughly 79,000 clones, with about nine tenths occurring only once. The sample taken for sequencing was T cells isolated from PBMCs. Source of these receptors: a human donor in good health. Some clones in this sample may be carry-over from other donors' samples.

The chain recombines TRBV5-1 with TRBJ1-1; no clear D. V was clipped by 4 bases and J by 6 bases, with 19 bases between them. The CDR3 extends over 15 amino acids. CDR1 and CDR2 from the germline V gene are SGHRS and YFSETQ. CDR3 protein: CASSRLGSRSAEAFF. Written as DNA, the CDR3 is TGCGCCAGCAGCCGCTTGGGCAGCCGATCCGCTGAAGCTTTCTTT.

The chain recombines TRBV9 with TRBJ2-6; tentatively, D is TRBD2 (5 bases). With 0 bases removed from V and 0 bases from J, the gap between germline ends came to 13 bases. The CDR3 length is 18 residues. The germline V gene encodes CDR1 SGDLS and CDR2 YYNGEE. CDR3 protein: CASSVASGTYSGANVLTF. CDR3 nucleotide sequence: TGTGCCAGCAGCGTAGCTTCGGGAACGTACTCTGGGGCCAACGTCCTGACTTTC.

This rearrangement joins TRBV2 to TRBJ2-7; no clear D. V lost 2 bases and J 1 base, leaving 9 bases between the germline ends. CDR3 length: 14 amino acids. Germline V CDR1 and CDR2: SNHLY, FYNNEI. The CDR3 sequence is CASSETSGSYEQYF. The CDR3, as DNA: TGTGCCAGCAGTGAAACATCCGGGTCCTACGAGCAGTACTTC.

DNA of the CDR3: TGTGCCAGCAGTGGAGGGTTTGGAGATACGCAGTATTTT. The encoded protein is CASSGGFGDTQYF. V is TRBV5-6 and J is TRBJ2-3; perhaps TRBD2 as D (6 bases). V lost 5 bases and J lost 5, with 12 bases in between. CDR1 and CDR2 (germline): SGHDT, YYEEEE. CDR3 length: 13 residues.

The chain is built from TRBV27 and TRBJ2-1; 9 bases align to TRBD2. Trimming cost V 2 bases and J 8 bases; bases outside gene matches: 7. The CDR3 runs to 15 residues. Germline values: CDR1 MNHEY, CDR2 SMNVEV (reference sequence). The CDR3 loop is CASSLEGSGSHEQFF. The CDR3 DNA reads as TGTGCCAGCAGTTTAGAAGGTAGCGGGAGTCATGAGCAGTTCTTC.

The V and J genes are TRBV29-1 and TRBJ1-1; TRBD1 matches 9 bases. Trimming at V came to 4 bases and at J to 5 bases, leaving 2 bases not matched to a gene. This CDR3 spans 12 amino acids. Germline lookup yields CDR1 SQVTM and CDR2 ANQGSEA. The CDR3 loop is CSVGQGGTEAFF. The CDR3 DNA is TGCAGCGTTGGACAGGGGGGGACTGAAGCTTTCTTT.

The sample holds one count of this clone. This sequence joins TRBV19 and TRBJ2-2; possibly TRBD1 for D (6 bases). V was trimmed by 10 bases and J by 5 bases, leaving 20 bases between them. CDR1 is LNHDA and CDR2 is SQIVND in the germline V gene (reference sequence). This CDR3 is built from 15 residues. CDR3 protein: CATSETGYRTGELFF. The CDR3 region has the DNA TGTGCCACCTCGGAGACAGGATACCGAACCGGGGAGCTGTTTTTT. Based on the CDR3 plus reference TRBV19 and TRBJ2-2, the full variable domain is DGGITQSPKYLFRKEGQNVTLSCEQNLNHDAMYWYRQDPGQGLRLIYYSQIVNDFQKGDIAEGYSVSREKKESFPLTVTSAQKNPTAFYLCATSETGYRTGELFFGEGSRLTVL.

The chain uses TRBV7-2 and TRBJ2-2; TRBD2 aligns across 7 bases. This CDR3 region has 13 residues. V trimming: 5 bases; J trimming: 6 bases; junction bases outside the gene matches: 3. CDR1 and CDR2 from the germline V gene are SGHTA and FQGNSA. The CDR3 protein is CASSPSGAGELFF. CDR3 coding DNA: TGTGCCAGCAGCCCCAGCGGGGCCGGGGAGCTGTTTTTT.

The table lists this clone with a few counts. One junction end does not reproduce the germline sequence, and a read error may be involved. This chain uses TRBV9 with TRBJ2-3; weak D call: TRBD2 (6 bases). The CDR3 length is 13 residues. Germline assignment: CDR1 SGDLS and CDR2 YYNGEE. The CDR3 sequence is CASSRTNDDTQYF. Written as DNA, the CDR3 is TGTGCCAGCAGCCGGACTAACGACGATACGCAGTATTTC.

The chain combines TRBV30 with TRBJ1-2; tentative D call: TRBD1 (6 bases). CDR3 length: 12 amino acids. The germline CDR1 and CDR2 sequences are GTSNPN and SVGIG (reference sequence). The ends were cut back, 3 bases at V and 1 base at J, with 6 bases in the middle. Here the CDR3 DNA reads TGTGCCTGGAGGGACAGTAACTATGGCTACACCTTC. This sequence encodes CAWRDSNYGYTF.

The genes are TRBV19 and TRBJ2-2; 14 positions match TRBD2. J gave up 6 bases and V 3 bases, and 12 bases lay outside the gene matches. The germline V gene has CDR1 LNHDA and CDR2 SQIVND (reference sequence). The CDR3 is 19 residues long. The CDR3 coding sequence is TGTGCCAGTAGTATTCTGGGACTAGCGGGAGTTGGGGAACCCGGGGAGCTGTTTTTT. Translated, it gives CASSILGLAGVGEPGELFF.

The CDR3: CASTSKSADTQYF. In DNA form, the CDR3 reads TGTGCCAGCACCTCGAAGTCGGCAGATACGCAGTATTTT. The chain links TRBV7-8 to TRBJ2-3; D is uncertain. CDR3 length: 13 amino acids. The V gene's germline CDR1 is SGHVS and CDR2 FQNEAQ. V was trimmed by 7 bases and J by 4 bases, leaving 12 bases between them.

The V and J genes are TRBV6-1 and TRBJ2-7; D remains ambiguous. V was clipped by 1 base and J by 4 bases, with 14 bases between them. Looked up from germline, CDR1 is MNHNS and CDR2 is SASEGT. This CDR3 comprises 15 residues. The CDR3 reads CASSEGAAALYEQYF. DNA for the CDR3: TGTGCCAGCAGTGAAGGTGCGGCAGCCCTTTACGAGCAGTACTTC.

The chain joins TRBV7-9 to TRBJ1-1, with TRBD1 matching 9 bases. This CDR3 has 15 residues. V lost 5 bases to trimming and J lost 6 bases; unmatched junction nucleotides: 10. The V gene's germline CDR1 is SEHNR and CDR2 FQNEAQ (reference sequence). CDR3 nucleotide sequence: TGTGCCAGCAGCCTGGGGACAGGGATATCCGCTGAAGCTTTCTTT. It is translated as CASSLGTGISAEAFF.

The V and J genes are TRBV5-1 and TRBJ2-2; 8 bases fit TRBD1. Germline V gene sequence: CDR1 SGHRS, CDR2 YFSETQ. V trimming: 0 bases; J trimming: 6 bases; junction bases outside the gene matches: 7. The CDR3 runs 16 residues. For the CDR3, the DNA is TGCGCCAGCAGCTTGGCATGGACAGGGCTGGCCGGGGAGCTGTTTTTT. Its translation is CASSLAWTGLAGELFF.

The chain links TRBV29-1 to TRBJ1-1, with 8 nucleotides matching TRBD1. This CDR3 has 13 residues. V trimming: 6 bases; J trimming: 1 base; junction bases outside the gene matches: 4. Per germline, CDR1 SQVTM and CDR2 ANQGSEA. This CDR3 reads CSVAGGANTEAFF. In nucleotides, the CDR3 is TGCAGCGTCGCAGGGGGCGCGAACACTGAAGCTTTCTTT. Based on the CDR3 plus reference TRBV29-1 and TRBJ1-1, the full variable domain is SAVISQKPSRDICQRGTSLTIQCQVDSQVTMMFWYRQQPGQSLTLIATANQGSEATYESGFVIDKFPISRPNLTFSTLTVSNMSPEDSSIYLCSVAGGANTEAFFGQGTRLTVV.

The gene calls are TRBV6-5 and TRBJ1-1, with a possible D match to TRBD1 (5 bases). This CDR3 has 13 residues. CDR1 is MNHEY and CDR2 is SVGAGI in the germline V gene. V shed 5 bases and J shed 0 bases, with 7 bases lying between them. The CDR3 reads CASSKQVNTEAFF. The CDR3 DNA sequence: TGTGCCAGCAGTAAACAGGTGAACACTGAAGCTTTCTTT.

The rearrangement links TRBV15 to TRBJ2-5; 13 bases map to TRBD2. The junction had 7 bases not matched to a gene; V was cut back by 1 base and J by 5 bases. The CDR3 sequence is 17 residues long. The germline V gene encodes CDR1 LNHNV and CDR2 YYDKDF (reference sequence). The CDR3 region has the DNA TGTGCCACCAGCAGAGCAACTAGCGGGAGGGCCCTGGAGACCCAGTACTTC. Its translation: CATSRATSGRALETQYF.

The chain joins TRBV19 to TRBJ2-1; a possible D gene is TRBD1 (5 bases). The germline V and J ends were trimmed by 1 base and 10 bases, with 14 bases remaining between them. The CDR3 has 14 amino acids. Germline CDR1 is LNHDA and CDR2 is SQIVND (reference sequence). CDR3 loop: CASSIGEQEGEQFF. DNA for the CDR3: TGTGCCAGTAGTATAGGGGAACAGGAAGGGGAGCAGTTCTTC.